This record looks at one T cell receptor (beta chain) sequence and its context. Only in-frame clones appear in the TCRdb table, and some are missing; sequencing was by immunoSEQ multiplex PCR. The table includes about 60,000 clones, approximately 84% detected once. The data belong to a study of lymphopenia after photon versus proton radiotherapy. The origin of this receptor is a man in his 60s with pancreatic cancer. The source material was peripheral blood, sampled from a patient treated with proton-based radiotherapy.

CDR3 region: CASSEQGLEFF. CDR3 in DNA: TGTGCCAGCAGTGAACAGGGGTTGGAGTTCTTC. The rearrangement links TRBV6-1 to TRBJ2-1; TRBD1 might be the D (6 bases). Trimming removed 2 bases from V and 14 bases from J, with 10 bases in between. CDR1 MNHNS and CDR2 SASEGT come from the germline V gene. The CDR3 extends over 11 amino acids.